The 13 T cell receptor beta chains given below trace back to one sample, sequenced in a study of T cell repertoires in cytomegalovirus infection. No cognate antigen is known for these TCRs. TCRdb re-derived calls from the reads in MiXCR, one entry per CDR3 protein. The table includes 640,000 or so distinct CDR3 sequences, around 30% detected once. The sample in question was cultured PBMCs, obtained from culture after CMV antigen stimulation. The receptors were gathered from a human donor in good health (CMV status not recorded). Some clones in this sample may be carry-over from other donors' samples.

This clonotype was counted a few times. V gene TRBV7-8 combines with J gene TRBJ1-1; TRBD1 matches at 8 bases. The germline V gene has CDR1 SGHVS and CDR2 FQNEAQ. This CDR3 spans 16 amino acids. V gave up 1 base and J gave up 5 bases; unmatched junction bases: 9. The CDR3 DNA sequence: TGTGCCAGCAGCTTAGAACCTGGACAGGGAATAACTGAAGCTTTCTTT. It specifies CASSLEPGQGITEAFF.

This rearrangement joins TRBV7-8 to TRBJ1-6, with D hard to call. The germline V gene has CDR1 SGHVS and CDR2 FQNEAQ. Trimming shortened V by 5 bases and J by 0 bases, and 11 bases separated the two germline ends. This CDR3 is 16 amino acids long. CDR3 in DNA: TGTGCCAGCAGCGACCAACAGAGCTCCTATAATTCACCCCTCCACTTT. Translating it yields CASSDQQSSYNSPLHF.

This chain links TRBV9 with TRBJ2-1; D uncertain. Per the germline V gene, CDR1 is SGDLS and CDR2 is YYNGEE. CDR3 size: 8 residues. V gave up 10 bases and J gave up 11 bases, with 7 bases separating them. CDR3 in amino acids: CAPPKQFF. The CDR3 DNA reads as TGTGCCCCCCCGAAGCAGTTCTTC.

The genes are TRBV6-5 and TRBJ2-3; TRBD2 matches at 11 bases. The CDR3 loop spans 14 amino acids. The trim removed 6 bases at V and 5 bases at J, leaving 4 bases unmatched. Per germline, CDR1 MNHEY and CDR2 SVGAGI. DNA of the CDR3: TGTGCCAGCAGCGTAGCGGGGGGGGTAGATACGCAGTATTTT. Translation gives CASSVAGGVDTQYF.

The chain combines TRBV11-2 with TRBJ2-1, with D possibly TRBD2 on 6 matching bases. The V end lost 2 bases, the J end lost 0 bases, and 14 bases lay between the germline ends. Germline loops: CDR1 SGHAT, CDR2 FQNNGV. The CDR3 is 17 residues long. The CDR3 spells CASSLTFGGSSYNEQFF. The CDR3 coding sequence is TGTGCCAGCAGCTTAACATTTGGGGGGAGCTCCTACAATGAGCAGTTCTTC.

The chain carries TRBV5-4 and TRBJ2-1; 13 bases line up with TRBD2. With V trimmed by 3 bases and J by 1 base, 10 bases remained unmatched. There are 19 residues in the CDR3. Germline values: CDR1 SGHNT, CDR2 YYREEE (reference sequence). The CDR3 spells CASSSGLAGALRSYNEQFF. CDR3 DNA sequence: TGTGCCAGCAGCTCAGGACTAGCGGGAGCCTTAAGGTCCTACAATGAGCAGTTCTTC.

This clonotype has more than one count but fewer than ten. CDR3 sequence: CASSLLVYGEQFF. Here the CDR3 DNA reads TGTGCCAGCAGTTTACTAGTTTATGGTGAGCAGTTCTTC. The chain joins TRBV27 to TRBJ2-1; D unresolved. V shed 2 bases and J shed 9 bases, with 11 bases lying between them. This CDR3 comprises 13 residues. Germline V gives CDR1 MNHEY, CDR2 SMNVEV (reference sequence).

This clonotype has more than one count but fewer than ten. The rearrangement links TRBV6-6 to TRBJ2-1, with D possibly matching TRBD2 (5 bases). V was pared by 5 bases and J by 2 bases, with 19 bases between. The CDR3 spans 17 residues. Germline V CDR1 and CDR2: MNHNY, SVGAGI (reference sequence). CDR3 DNA sequence: TGTGCCAGCAGTGTCTCCTTGAGGGAGCTAACCTACAATGAGCAGTTCTTC. This codes for CASSVSLRELTYNEQFF.

A few counts support this clonotype. The CDR3 DNA sequence: TGTGCCAGCAGGCCCGCTGGCAGTGAAGCTTTCTTT. Amino acid sequence: CASRPAGSEAFF. This chain connects TRBV2 to TRBJ1-1; no clear D. The V gene's germline CDR1 is SNHLY and CDR2 FYNNEI. The V and J ends lost 6 bases and 7 bases respectively, with 12 bases between them. The CDR3 consists of 12 residues.

The chain carries TRBV20-1 and TRBJ2-3, with 7 bases lining up with TRBD1. V gave up 4 bases and J gave up 6 bases; unmatched junction bases: 4. Germline V gene data show CDR1 as DFQATT and CDR2 as SNEGSKA (reference sequence). This CDR3 spans 12 amino acids. The CDR3 sequence: CSAIDRADTQYF. The CDR3 DNA reads TGCAGTGCTATTGACAGGGCTGATACGCAGTATTTT.

Worth noting for this clonotype: The junction and the germline gene differ at one end; a read error may be behind it. The chain is built from TRBV5-3 and TRBJ2-3; D is perhaps TRBD2 (5 bases). TRBV5-3 qualifies as an ORF whose function is uncertain. The CDR3 has 14 residues. Written as DNA, the CDR3 is TGTGCCAGCAGCTTGGTAGCGCTTTCAGATACGCAGTATTTT. It translates to CASSLVALSDTQYF.

The chain links TRBV7-2 to TRBJ2-7, with 7 bases matching TRBD1. Unmatched junction bases numbered 14, after V lost 3 bases and J lost 3 bases. CDR3 length: 17 residues. The V gene's germline CDR1 is SGHTA and CDR2 FQGNSA. The CDR3 sequence is CASSFGPSGTANYEQYF. The CDR3 DNA is TGTGCCAGCAGCTTTGGTCCCTCCGGGACAGCGAACTACGAGCAGTACTTC. Full variable domain (missing parts from reference TRBV7-2 and TRBJ2-7): GAGVSQSPSNKVTEKGKDVELRCDPISGHTALYWYRQSLGQGLEFLIYFQGNSAPDKSGLPSDRFSAERTGGSVSTLTIQRTQQEDSAVYLCASSFGPSGTANYEQYFGPGTRLTVT.

The rearrangement links TRBV11-2 to TRBJ1-1; D gene ambiguous. The CDR3 has 12 amino acids. The germline V gene encodes CDR1 SGHAT and CDR2 FQNNGV. Between the trimmed V and J ends, which lost 5 bases and 7 bases, there was a span of 11 bases. CDR3 loop: CASSPLWDEAFF. For the CDR3, the DNA is TGTGCCAGCAGCCCCCTCTGGGATGAAGCTTTCTTT.